The sequence of this T cell receptor beta chain was determined in a study of T cell changes during pregnancy in multiple sclerosis. The data were produced by immunoSEQ multiplex PCR, yet TCRdb's version contains in-frame clones alone and is incomplete. The repertoire consists of 85,000 to 100,000 clones, with 80% to 95% occurring once and the leading ten covering 2.6%. Looked up from germline, CDR1 is SGDLS and CDR2 is YYNGEE. The V and J ends lost 4 bases and 4 bases respectively, with 8 bases between them. The CDR3 extends over 12 amino acids. The TCR sequence derives from a female donor with multiple sclerosis, enrolled in a pregnancy study. The source material was peripheral blood, sampled in the first trimester of pregnancy. This chain uses TRBV9 with TRBJ1-2; no clear D gene. The DNA of the CDR3 is TGTGCCAGCAGCAGGGAGGGCTATGGCTACACCTTC. Translated: CASSREGYGYTF.